This T cell receptor beta chain was captured in a study of cytomegalovirus exposure and HLA in healthy donors. At the level of the study: Ancestry clustering placed about four fifths of 350 to 500 genotyped donors in the Caucasian-associated cluster. Overall study findings and caveats: As was reported, the classifier diagnosed cytomegalovirus status with high specificity and sensitivity.

Researchers ran the PCR with 60 Vbeta and 13 Jbeta primers. Measured with immunoSEQ multiplex PCR; TCRdb has only the in-frame clones, and not every one. This repertoire includes roughly 55,000 clones. As concerns this clone: Its antigen is still unknown.

The V gene's germline CDR1 is SGHVS and CDR2 FNYEAQ. The CDR3 sequence is 16 residues long. The V and J ends lost 6 bases and 1 base, in that order; junction bases with no gene match: 5. The chain is built from TRBV7-6 and TRBJ1-6, with 8 bases fitting TRBD1. The TCR was taken from a woman aged 45-65 years in good health and CMV-seropositive. The sequenced material came from PBMCs. This chain's CDR3 is CASSSQGGSYNSPLHF. In nucleotides, the CDR3 is TGTGCCAGCAGTTCACAGGGGGGATCCTATAATTCACCCCTCCACTTT.